This T cell receptor beta chain was identified in a study of T cell responses to AZD1222 COVID-19 vaccine. Whole-study context: Second-dose groups at about 4 or about 12 weeks were pooled.

Points on this clone: Its specificity is unknown.

Libraries were prepared by immunoSEQ multiplex PCR; TCRdb keeps only in-frame clonotypes and omits some of them. The profile covers 120,000 to 150,000 clones, with around 91% appearing a single time and roughly 4.7% taken by the ten largest. Study-level results: The study identified only five to seven AZD1222 recipients as seropositive at baseline. Mostly white British, mostly female donors; authors suggested clonal diversity may be underestimated.

V lost 3 bases, J lost 5 bases, and 19 bases lay in between. The CDR3 loop spans 16 amino acids. The germline CDR1 and CDR2 sequences are SGHDN and FVKESK. The sample here was peripheral blood, taken on day 0 of AZD1222 vaccination. This clonotype originated in an adult in good health. The genes are TRBV14 and TRBJ2-5; D might be TRBD1 (6 bases). This CDR3 reads CASSHGWGPRGETQYF. In DNA form, the CDR3 reads TGTGCCAGCAGCCATGGTTGGGGCCCGAGGGGGGAGACCCAGTACTTC.